A selection of T cell receptor beta chains follows, all from one sample in a study of T cell responses to AZD1222 COVID-19 vaccine. The method was immunoSEQ multiplex PCR; TCRdb's version includes in-frame clones alone and lacks a portion of them. Of roughly 120,000 clones listed, roughly 92% are singletons. Specimen: peripheral blood, collected 28 days after the second AZD1222 dose. These receptors were taken from an adult who received the AZD1222 COVID-19 vaccine. The CDR3 runs from the conserved cysteine through the conserved F or W.

len,j_gene,v_gene,CDR3aa
10,TRBJ2-7,TRBV20-1,CSATTYEQYF
14,TRBJ2-5,TRBV7-8,CASSWGPDRQTQYF
16,TRBJ1-4,TRBV6-5,CASSYSIRLDQEKLFF
14,TRBJ2-2,TRBV7-9,CASSPSSGAGELFF
14,TRBJ2-5,TRBV7-3,CASSFKESWETQYF
15,TRBJ1-2,TRBV10-3,CAIHRSGHTGYGYTF
14,TRBJ1-4,TRBV28,CASSLGQGYPKLFF
14,TRBJ1-5,TRBV19,CASSITRGNQPQHF
13,TRBJ2-3,TRBV7-3,CASSPGLADTQYF
14,TRBJ2-3,TRBV28,CASSLQWEADTQYF
13,TRBJ1-2,TRBV7-3,CASRRQGAWGYTF
11,TRBJ2-2,TRBV6-5,CASSWTGELFF
14,TRBJ1-2,TRBV24-1,CATSSGAGGYGYTF
15,TRBJ1-4,TRBV28,CASSLRGARGEKLFF
16,TRBJ2-3,TRBV10-3,CAITPVEGRLADTQYF
15,TRBJ2-5,TRBV24-1,CATSDLIDTQETQYF
11,TRBJ1-1,TRBV7-9,CASSRDTEAFF
15,TRBJ2-1,TRBV5-1,CASSLMREGYNEQFF
14,TRBJ2-1,TRBV18,CASSTGTSGNEQFF
15,TRBJ1-1,TRBV6-2/TRBV6-3,CASSPGWGGTTEAFF
17,TRBJ1-3,TRBV6-2/TRBV6-3,CASSYSGGGEGGNTIYF
14,TRBJ1-5,TRBV7-9,CASSKQGFLQPQHF
15,TRBJ2-7,TRBV9,CASSEGHSGGMKQYF
12,TRBJ2-1,TRBV18,CASSPPYNEQFF
14,TRBJ1-2,TRBV20-1,CSASNPTDKEGYTF
11,TRBJ1-2,TRBV2,CASSDEDGYTF
15,TRBJ2-5,TRBV6-5,CASRQVAGEGETQYF